The clone carrying this T cell receptor (beta chain) turned up a few times. Its antigen is unidentified. Read sequence stops 3 residues before the CDR3 end, and the germline J gene provides the missing end. The sample belongs to a study of T cell clonality in common variable immunodeficiency. Regarding the study as a whole: In common variable immunodeficiency, TCR beta chains reportedly carried fewer deletions and N-nucleotide insertions.

Control and CVID samples contributed equal amounts of genomic DNA. Generated by immunoSEQ multiplex PCR, the TCRdb table keeps only in-frame clones and is missing some. The sample shows some 27,000 clones, none of them appearing just once. The CDR3 runs to 16 residues. Germline V gene sequence: CDR1 KGHSH, CDR2 LQKENI. Trimming shortened V by 3 bases and J by 7 bases, and 21 bases separated the two germline ends. Patients and controls were mostly of Caucasian heritage. CVID subjects were neither ill nor on immunomodulatory or immunosuppressive medication at sampling. Donors gave roughly 4.5 to 8.5 ml heparinized peripheral whole blood.

This clonotype originated in a human donor with common variable immunodeficiency. This chain links TRBV18 with TRBJ1-2; D ambiguous. The specimen was peripheral blood mononuclear cells. CDR3 bases read: TGTGCCAGCTCACCCCAGACACCGAATTACCCCATTGGC. It codes for CASSPQTPNYPIG. The entire CDR3 protein reads CASSPQTPNYPIGYTF.